The following is a T cell receptor beta chain sequence with its context. The antigen remains unidentified. This sample was taken from a study of CD8+CD57+ T cells in acquired aplastic anemia. Study as a whole: Around 11 million reads, on average, were obtained for CD4+ cells from healthy donors.

Profiles of TCR beta VDJ and CDR3 were generated from a genomic DNA template. In TCRdb, the reads were re-called with MiXCR into one record per CDR3 protein. Among a few hundred thousand distinct CDR3 sequences, 65% to 80% were seen once, and the ten largest hold 3.5% to 4.5%. Findings and limits, study-wide: It was found that approximately 29 CD8+ CDR3 sequences were shared between patients and controls.

Germline loops: CDR1 SGHKS, CDR2 YYEKEE (reference sequence). Germline trimming cut 4 bases from V and 4 bases from J; bases unmatched to any gene: 13. The CDR3 contains 16 residues. The receptor was isolated from a human donor in good health, serving as a control. The gene calls are TRBV5-5 and TRBJ2-7, with 8 bases identical to TRBD1. The sequencing sample was made of sorted CD4+, CD8+, or CD8+CD57+ T cells (not recorded which) from PBMCs. CDR3 protein: CASSRDRTGRRYEQYF. The DNA for the CDR3 is TGTGCCAGCAGCCGGGACAGGACCGGGCGGCGGTACGAGCAGTACTTC.